The 9 T cell receptor beta chains listed next were all sequenced from one sample in a study of cytomegalovirus exposure and HLA in healthy donors. Both 60 Vbeta primers and 13 Jbeta primers went into the PCR. Using immunoSEQ multiplex PCR, the repertoire was profiled, and TCRdb retains in-frame clones only, with some absent. This sample carries about 170,000 clones, more than 65% of them seen once, and the ten largest clones take about 1.5%. Sequenced: PBMCs. All receptors derive from a male donor in good health and CMV-seronegative.

This rearrangement joins TRBV12-5 to TRBJ2-5, with a possible D match to TRBD1 (6 bases). Germline V gene sequence: CDR1 LGHNT, CDR2 FRNRAP. The V end was cut by 6 bases, the J end by 4 bases, with 12 bases between. There are 13 residues in the CDR3. CDR3 amino acids: CASGASRGETQYF. The CDR3 nucleotides are TGTGCTAGTGGGGCCAGCAGGGGAGAGACCCAGTACTTC.

This chain joins TRBV19 and TRBJ1-2, with D possibly TRBD1 on 6 matching bases. With 10 bases removed from V and 4 bases from J, the gap between germline ends came to 16 bases. CDR1 is LNHDA, CDR2 SQIVND, per germline (reference sequence). The CDR3 extends over 13 amino acids. The CDR3 DNA sequence: TGTGCCATCAAAAAGACAGGAGGCTATGGCTACACCTTC. It encodes CAIKKTGGYGYTF.

The chain recombines TRBV7-2 with TRBJ1-2, with D hard to call. Germline V gene sequence: CDR1 SGHTA, CDR2 FQGNSA. CDR3 length: 15 amino acids. The ends were cut back, 1 base at V and 8 bases at J, with 17 bases in the middle. The CDR3 is CASSLGFGQEGGYTF. The CDR3 coding sequence is TGTGCCAGCAGCTTAGGGTTTGGGCAGGAAGGAGGCTACACCTTC. The variable domain in full, with the rest retrieved from reference TRBV7-2 and TRBJ1-2, is GAGVSQSPSNKVTEKGKDVELRCDPISGHTALYWYRQSLGQGLEFLIYFQGNSAPDKSGLPSDRFSAERTGGSVSTLTIQRTQQEDSAVYLCASSLGFGQEGGYTFGSGTRLTVV.

In its sample, this clone was seen a few times. V is TRBV7-6 and J is TRBJ1-1; the match to TRBD1 covers 8 bases. The CDR3 totals 16 residues. Germline V gene lookup returns CDR1 SGHVS and CDR2 FNYEAQ. Trimming cost V 2 bases and J 5 bases; bases outside gene matches: 10. The CDR3 region is CASSLTEGQGETEAFF. The CDR3 coding sequence is TGTGCCAGCAGCTTAACGGAAGGACAGGGTGAAACTGAAGCTTTCTTT.

This rearrangement joins TRBV7-9 to TRBJ2-7, with TRBD1 matching over 9 bases. J gave up 2 bases and V 8 bases, and 7 bases lay outside the gene matches. The germline gives CDR1 SEHNR, CDR2 FQNEAQ (reference sequence). CDR3 length equals 14 residues. The chain's CDR3 is CASSHRGHPYEQYF. The CDR3 coding sequence is TGTGCCAGCTCTCACAGGGGGCACCCCTACGAGCAGTACTTC.

The rearrangement links TRBV4-3 to TRBJ2-1; 7 bases are a match to TRBD2. There are 15 residues in the CDR3. The germline CDR1 and CDR2 sequences are LGHNA and YSLEER. Unmatched junction bases numbered 4, after V lost 0 bases and J lost 5 bases. In nucleotides, the CDR3 is TGCGCCAGCAGCCAAGATAGGCTAGCGGACAATGAGCAGTTCTTC. The encoded protein is CASSQDRLADNEQFF.

V gene TRBV2 combines with J gene TRBJ2-7, with TRBD2 matching 13 bases. V shed 3 bases and J 6 bases; nucleotides not matched to a gene: 17. Germline CDR1 SNHLY, CDR2 FYNNEI. The CDR3 runs to 19 residues. CDR3 in amino acids: CASSESGSTGTSGVREQYF. The CDR3 DNA is TGTGCCAGCAGTGAGAGCGGGAGCACCGGGACTAGCGGGGTTCGCGAGCAGTACTTC.

The chain uses TRBV4-1 and TRBJ2-7, with 11 bases aligning to TRBD2. The germline gives CDR1 MGHRA, CDR2 YSYEKL. With 0 bases clipped from V and 4 bases from J, the junction kept 8 bases outside the gene matches. This CDR3 spans 17 amino acids. CDR3 residues: CASSQDLSASGGYEQYF. For the CDR3, the DNA is TGCGCCAGCAGCCAAGATCTCTCGGCTAGCGGGGGGTACGAGCAGTACTTC.

This sequence joins TRBV19 and TRBJ2-7; 10 nucleotides line up with TRBD1. With V trimmed by 5 bases and J by 1 base, 8 bases remained unmatched. The CDR3 is 16 residues long. CDR1 LNHDA and CDR2 SQIVND come from the germline V gene (reference sequence). In DNA, the CDR3 is TGTGCCAGTAGTCGAAGACCGGGACAGGGGTCCTACGAGCAGTACTTC. This encodes CASSRRPGQGSYEQYF.